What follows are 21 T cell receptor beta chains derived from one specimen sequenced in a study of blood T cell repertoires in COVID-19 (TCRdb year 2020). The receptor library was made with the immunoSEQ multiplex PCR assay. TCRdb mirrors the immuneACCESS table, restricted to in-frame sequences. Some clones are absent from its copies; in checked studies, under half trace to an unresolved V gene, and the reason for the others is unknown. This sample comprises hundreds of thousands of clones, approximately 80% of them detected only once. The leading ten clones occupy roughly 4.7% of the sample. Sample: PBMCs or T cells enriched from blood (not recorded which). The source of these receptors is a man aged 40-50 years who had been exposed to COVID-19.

In DNA form, the CDR3 reads TGTGCCAGCAGCTCCACACCGACGGGACAGTCAAACACTGAAGCTTTCTTT. Translated, it gives CASSSTPTGQSNTEAFF. The chain combines TRBV7-6 with TRBJ1-1; 7 bases map to TRBD1. J was trimmed by 2 bases and V by 4 bases; bases with no gene match: 13. The CDR3 totals 17 residues. CDR1 is SGHVS and CDR2 is FNYEAQ in the germline V gene.

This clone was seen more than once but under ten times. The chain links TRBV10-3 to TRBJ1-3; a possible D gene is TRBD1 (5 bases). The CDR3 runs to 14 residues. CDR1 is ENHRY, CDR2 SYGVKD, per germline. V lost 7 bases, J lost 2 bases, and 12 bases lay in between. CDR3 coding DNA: TGTGCCATCAAAAGTCAGGGTGCTGGAAACACCATATATTTT. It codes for CAIKSQGAGNTIYF.

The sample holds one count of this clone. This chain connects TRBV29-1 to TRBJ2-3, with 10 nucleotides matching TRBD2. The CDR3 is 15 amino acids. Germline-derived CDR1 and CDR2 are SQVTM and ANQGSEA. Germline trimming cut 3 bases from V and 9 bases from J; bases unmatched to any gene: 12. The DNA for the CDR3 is TGCAGCGTTGATGGGCTAGCGGGAGCGGGGGGGACGCAGTATTTT. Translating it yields CSVDGLAGAGGTQYF.

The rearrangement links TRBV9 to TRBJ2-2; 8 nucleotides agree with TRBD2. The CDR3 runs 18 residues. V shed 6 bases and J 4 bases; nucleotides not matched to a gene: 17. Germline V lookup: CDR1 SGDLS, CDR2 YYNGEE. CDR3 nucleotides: TGTGCCAGCACCCGAGGGGGGAGCGGGAGTTGGGGCACCGGGGAGCTGTTTTTT. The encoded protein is CASTRGGSGSWGTGELFF. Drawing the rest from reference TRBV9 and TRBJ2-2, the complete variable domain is DSGVTQTPKHLITATGQRVTLRCSPRSGDLSVYWYQQSLDQGLQFLIQYYNGEERAKGNILERFSAQQFPDLHSELNLSSLELGDSALYFCASTRGGSGSWGTGELFFGEGSRLTVL.

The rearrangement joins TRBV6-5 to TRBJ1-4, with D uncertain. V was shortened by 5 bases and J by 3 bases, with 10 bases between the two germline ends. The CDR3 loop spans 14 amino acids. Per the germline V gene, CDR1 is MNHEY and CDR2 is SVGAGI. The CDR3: CASSPRRANEKLFF. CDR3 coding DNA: TGTGCCAGCAGTCCCAGGAGGGCTAATGAAAAACTGTTTTTT.

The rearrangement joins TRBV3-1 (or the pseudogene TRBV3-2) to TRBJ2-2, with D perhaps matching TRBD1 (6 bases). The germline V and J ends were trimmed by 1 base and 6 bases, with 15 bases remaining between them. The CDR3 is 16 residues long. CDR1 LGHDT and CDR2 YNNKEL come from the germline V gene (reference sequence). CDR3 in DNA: TGTGCCAGCAGCCAAGTTTTGGCAGGGGTTTCCGGGGAGCTGTTTTTT. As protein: CASSQVLAGVSGELFF.

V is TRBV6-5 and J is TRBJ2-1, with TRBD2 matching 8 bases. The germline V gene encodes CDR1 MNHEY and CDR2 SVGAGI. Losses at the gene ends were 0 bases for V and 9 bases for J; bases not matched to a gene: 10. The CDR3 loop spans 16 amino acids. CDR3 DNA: TGTGCCAGCAGTTACTCGGCGATAGCGGGGCTCGGTGAGCAGTTCTTC. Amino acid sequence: CASSYSAIAGLGEQFF.

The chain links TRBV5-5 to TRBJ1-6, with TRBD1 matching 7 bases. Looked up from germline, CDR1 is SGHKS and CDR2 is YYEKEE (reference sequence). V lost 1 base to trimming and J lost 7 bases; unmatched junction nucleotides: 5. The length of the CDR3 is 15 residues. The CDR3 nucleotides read TGTGCCAGCAGCTTGAACGCACAGGGGAATTCACCCCTCCACTTT. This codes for CASSLNAQGNSPLHF.

The CDR3 loop reads CASSRLGGQEQYF. The CDR3 nucleotides are TGTGCCAGCAGCCGGCTTGGCGGACAGGAGCAGTACTTC. The genes are TRBV7-8 and TRBJ2-7, with a possible D match to TRBD1 (6 bases). The CDR3 is 13 residues long. V dropped 5 bases and J dropped 7 bases, with 15 bases sitting between them. From germline, CDR1 is SGHVS and CDR2 FQNEAQ.

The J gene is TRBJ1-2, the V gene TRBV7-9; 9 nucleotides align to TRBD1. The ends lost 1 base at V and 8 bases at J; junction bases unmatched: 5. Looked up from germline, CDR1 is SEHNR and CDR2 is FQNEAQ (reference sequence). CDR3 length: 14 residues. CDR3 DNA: TGTGCCAGCAGCTTAGGGACAGGGGATCGGGGCTACACCTTC. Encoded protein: CASSLGTGDRGYTF.

Here the CDR3 reads CASRIGPGAYEQYF. The CDR3 DNA is TGTGCCAGCAGAATCGGGCCAGGGGCCTACGAGCAGTACTTC. The chain is built from TRBV6-5 and TRBJ2-7; TRBD1 might be the D (6 bases). From germline, CDR1 is MNHEY and CDR2 SVGAGI. This CDR3 has 14 residues. Trimming left V 6 bases short and J 2 bases short, with 14 bases between.

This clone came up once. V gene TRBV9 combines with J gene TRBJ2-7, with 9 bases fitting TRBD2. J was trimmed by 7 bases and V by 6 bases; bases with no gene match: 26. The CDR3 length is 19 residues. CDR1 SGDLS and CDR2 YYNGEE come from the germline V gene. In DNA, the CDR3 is TGTGCCAGCATCGAAGACCTGATGAAACCCTTAGCGGGAGTGGGGGAGCAGTACTTC. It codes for CASIEDLMKPLAGVGEQYF.

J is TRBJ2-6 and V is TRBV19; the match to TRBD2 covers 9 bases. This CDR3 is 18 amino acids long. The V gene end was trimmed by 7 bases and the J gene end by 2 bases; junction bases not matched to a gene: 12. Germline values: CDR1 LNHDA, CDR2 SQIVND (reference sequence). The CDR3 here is CASTDSGSLITGANVLTF. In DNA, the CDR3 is TGTGCCAGTACGGATAGCGGGAGCCTTATCACTGGGGCCAACGTCCTGACTTTC.

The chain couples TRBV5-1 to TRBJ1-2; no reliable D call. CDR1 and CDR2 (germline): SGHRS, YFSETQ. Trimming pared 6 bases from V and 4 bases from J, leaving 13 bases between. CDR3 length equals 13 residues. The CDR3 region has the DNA TGCGCCAGCAACCCTGGAGTATCCTATGGCTACACCTTC. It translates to CASNPGVSYGYTF.

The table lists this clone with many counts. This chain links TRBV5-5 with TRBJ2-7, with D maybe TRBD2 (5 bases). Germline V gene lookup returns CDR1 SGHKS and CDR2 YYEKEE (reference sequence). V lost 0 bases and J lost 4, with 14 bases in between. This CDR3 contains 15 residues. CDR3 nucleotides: TGTGCCAGCAGCTTGGTTGCGACAACGGGATACGAGCAGTACTTC. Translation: CASSLVATTGYEQYF.

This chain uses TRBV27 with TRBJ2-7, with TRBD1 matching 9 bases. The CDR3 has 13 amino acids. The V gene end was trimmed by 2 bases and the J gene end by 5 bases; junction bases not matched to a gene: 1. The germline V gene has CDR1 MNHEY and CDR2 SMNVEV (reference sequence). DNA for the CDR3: TGTGCCAGCAGTTTAGGGACAGGGCACGAGCAGTACTTC. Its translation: CASSLGTGHEQYF.

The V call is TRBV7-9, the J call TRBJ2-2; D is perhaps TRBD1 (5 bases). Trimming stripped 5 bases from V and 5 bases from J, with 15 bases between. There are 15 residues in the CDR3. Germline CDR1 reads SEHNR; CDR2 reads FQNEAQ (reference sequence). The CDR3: CASSRRQTPTGELFF. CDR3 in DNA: TGTGCCAGCAGCCGTCGACAGACCCCAACCGGGGAGCTGTTTTTT.

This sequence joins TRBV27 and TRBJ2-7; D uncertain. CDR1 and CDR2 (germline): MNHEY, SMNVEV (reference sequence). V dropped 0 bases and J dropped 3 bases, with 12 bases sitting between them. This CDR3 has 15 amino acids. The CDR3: CASSLSLGTHYEQYF. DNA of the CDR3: TGTGCCAGCAGTTTATCGCTGGGCACGCACTACGAGCAGTACTTC.

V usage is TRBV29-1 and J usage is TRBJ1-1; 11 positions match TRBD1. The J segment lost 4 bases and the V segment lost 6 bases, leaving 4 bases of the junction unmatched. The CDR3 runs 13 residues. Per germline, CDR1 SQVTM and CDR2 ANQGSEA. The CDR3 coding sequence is TGCAGCGTCGGACAGGGGGCGGTCACTGAAGCTTTCTTT. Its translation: CSVGQGAVTEAFF. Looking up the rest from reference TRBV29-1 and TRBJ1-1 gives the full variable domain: SAVISQKPSRDICQRGTSLTIQCQVDSQVTMMFWYRQQPGQSLTLIATANQGSEATYESGFVIDKFPISRPNLTFSTLTVSNMSPEDSSIYLCSVGQGAVTEAFFGQGTRLTVV.

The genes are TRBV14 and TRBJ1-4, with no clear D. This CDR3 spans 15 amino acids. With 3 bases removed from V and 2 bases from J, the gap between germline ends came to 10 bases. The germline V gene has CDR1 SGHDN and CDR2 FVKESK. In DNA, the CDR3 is TGTGCCAGCAGCCATAGGTGGGCCACTAATGAAAAACTGTTTTTT. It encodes CASSHRWATNEKLFF.

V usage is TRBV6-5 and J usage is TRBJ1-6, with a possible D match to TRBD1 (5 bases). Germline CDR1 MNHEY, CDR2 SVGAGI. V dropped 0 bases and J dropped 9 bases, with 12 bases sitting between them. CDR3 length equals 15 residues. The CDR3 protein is CASSYSPTQGSPLHF. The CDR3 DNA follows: TGTGCCAGCAGTTACTCTCCCACGCAGGGTTCACCCCTCCACTTT.